This TCR beta chain was documented in a study of blood T cell repertoires in COVID-19. As for the study in general: The United States, Italy and Spain provided the acute and convalescent COVID-19 samples. T cells, B-cell-depleted T cells, or PBMCs supplied cDNA or gDNA.

Per the authors' pipeline: For nucleated cells, counts were estimated from reference gene primer amplification. Profiling relied on immunoSEQ multiplex PCR, and the TCRdb table lists in-frame clones only, not all of them. That table furnishes V, J and clone size, whereas the DNA furnished D and trimming. The sample has around 300,000 clones, roughly 88% seen once. Germline V gives CDR1 MNHEY, CDR2 SVGEGT. V was trimmed by 5 bases and J by 2 bases, leaving 28 bases between them. This CDR3 contains 20 residues. This TCR was recovered from a woman aged 70-85 years with acute or convalescent COVID-19. The genes are TRBV6-2 or TRBV6-3 and TRBJ1-3; D unresolved. The specimen was peripheral blood. This chain's CDR3 is CASSRYQRADPGGPGNTIYF. The CDR3 DNA reads TGTGCCAGCAGTCGCTACCAGAGGGCCGATCCGGGCGGGCCTGGAAACACCATATATTTT.